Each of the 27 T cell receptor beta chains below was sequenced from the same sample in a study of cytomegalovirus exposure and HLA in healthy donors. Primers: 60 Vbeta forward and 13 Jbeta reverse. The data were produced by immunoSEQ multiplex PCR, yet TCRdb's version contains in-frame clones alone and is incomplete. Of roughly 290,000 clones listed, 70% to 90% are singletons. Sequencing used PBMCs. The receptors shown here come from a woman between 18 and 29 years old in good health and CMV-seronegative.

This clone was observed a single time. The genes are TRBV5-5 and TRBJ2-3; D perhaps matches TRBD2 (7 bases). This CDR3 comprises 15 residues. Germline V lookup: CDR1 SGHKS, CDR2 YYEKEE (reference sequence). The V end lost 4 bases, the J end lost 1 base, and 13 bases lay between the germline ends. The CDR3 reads CASSPIGGGTDTQYF. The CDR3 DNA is TGTGCCAGCAGCCCGATAGGGGGGGGCACAGATACGCAGTATTTT.

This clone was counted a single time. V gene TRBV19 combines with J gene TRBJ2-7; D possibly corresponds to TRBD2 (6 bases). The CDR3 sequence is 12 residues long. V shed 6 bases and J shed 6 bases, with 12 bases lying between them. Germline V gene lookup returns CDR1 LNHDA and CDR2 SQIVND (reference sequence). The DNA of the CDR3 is TGTGCCAGTAGGACTAGGAGGGGCGAGCAGTACTTC. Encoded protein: CASRTRRGEQYF.

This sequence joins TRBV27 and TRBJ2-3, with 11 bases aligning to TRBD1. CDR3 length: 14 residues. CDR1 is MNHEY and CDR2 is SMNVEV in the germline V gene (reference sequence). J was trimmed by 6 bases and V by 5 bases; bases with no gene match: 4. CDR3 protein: CASSLGQGADTQYF. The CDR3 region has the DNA TGTGCCAGCAGTCTAGGACAGGGGGCGGATACGCAGTATTTT.

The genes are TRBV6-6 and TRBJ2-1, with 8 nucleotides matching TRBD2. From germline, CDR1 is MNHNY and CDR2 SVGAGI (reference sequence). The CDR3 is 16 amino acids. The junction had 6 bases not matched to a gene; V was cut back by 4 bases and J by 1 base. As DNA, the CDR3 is TGTGCCAGCAGTTCCCGGGGGGGATTATCCTACAATGAGCAGTTCTTC. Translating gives CASSSRGGLSYNEQFF.

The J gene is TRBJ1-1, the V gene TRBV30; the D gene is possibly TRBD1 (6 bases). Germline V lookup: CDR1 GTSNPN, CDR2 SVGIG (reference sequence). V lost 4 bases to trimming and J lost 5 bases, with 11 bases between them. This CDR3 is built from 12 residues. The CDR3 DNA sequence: TGTGCCTGGACCATTGACAGGACTGAAGCTTTCTTT. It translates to CAWTIDRTEAFF.

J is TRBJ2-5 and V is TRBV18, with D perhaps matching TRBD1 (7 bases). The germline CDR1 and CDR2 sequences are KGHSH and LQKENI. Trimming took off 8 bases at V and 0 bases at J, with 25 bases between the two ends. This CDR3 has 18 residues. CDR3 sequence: CASDYYGGTQGHQETQYF. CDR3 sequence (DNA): TGTGCCAGCGACTACTACGGGGGAACACAGGGGCACCAAGAGACCCAGTACTTC.

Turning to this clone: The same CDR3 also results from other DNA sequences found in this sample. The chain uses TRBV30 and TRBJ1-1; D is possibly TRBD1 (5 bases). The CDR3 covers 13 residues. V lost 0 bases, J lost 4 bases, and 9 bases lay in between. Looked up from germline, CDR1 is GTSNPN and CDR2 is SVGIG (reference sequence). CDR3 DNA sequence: TGTGCCTGGAGTGTGGGGAGGGGCACTGAAGCTTTCTTT. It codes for CAWSVGRGTEAFF.

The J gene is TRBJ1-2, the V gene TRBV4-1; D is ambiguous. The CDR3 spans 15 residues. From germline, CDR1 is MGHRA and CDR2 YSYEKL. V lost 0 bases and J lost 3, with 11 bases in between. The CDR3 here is CASSQDLHRDYGYTF. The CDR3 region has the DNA TGCGCCAGCAGCCAAGATCTGCACAGAGACTATGGCTACACCTTC.

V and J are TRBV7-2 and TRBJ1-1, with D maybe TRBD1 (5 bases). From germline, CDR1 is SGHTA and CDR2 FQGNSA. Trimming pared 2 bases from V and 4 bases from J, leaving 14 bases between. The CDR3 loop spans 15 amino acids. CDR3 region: CASSLSNRLGTEAFF. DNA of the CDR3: TGTGCCAGCAGCTTATCGAACAGGTTGGGCACTGAAGCTTTCTTT.

CDR3 in amino acids: CATSRGPGGGQPQHF. The CDR3 DNA reads TGTGCCACCAGCAGGGGACCAGGGGGAGGTCAGCCCCAGCATTTT. The chain joins TRBV15 to TRBJ1-5; TRBD1 matches 7 bases. The CDR3 spans 15 residues. J lost 6 bases, V lost 3 bases, and 8 bases had no gene match. Germline values: CDR1 LNHNV, CDR2 YYDKDF (reference sequence).

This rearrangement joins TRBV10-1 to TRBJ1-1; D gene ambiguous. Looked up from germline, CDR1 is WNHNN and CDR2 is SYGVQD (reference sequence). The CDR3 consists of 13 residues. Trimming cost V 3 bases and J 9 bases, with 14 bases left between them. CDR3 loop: CASSDGLALKAFF. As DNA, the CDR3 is TGCGCCAGCAGTGATGGATTAGCCCTTAAAGCTTTCTTT.

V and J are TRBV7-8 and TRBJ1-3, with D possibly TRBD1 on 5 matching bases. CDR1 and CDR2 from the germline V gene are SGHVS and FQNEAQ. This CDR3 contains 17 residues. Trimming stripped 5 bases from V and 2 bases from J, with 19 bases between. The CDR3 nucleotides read TGTGCCAGCAGCCCAGCTTCGGCGGGGGGGACTGGAAACACCATATATTTT. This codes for CASSPASAGGTGNTIYF.

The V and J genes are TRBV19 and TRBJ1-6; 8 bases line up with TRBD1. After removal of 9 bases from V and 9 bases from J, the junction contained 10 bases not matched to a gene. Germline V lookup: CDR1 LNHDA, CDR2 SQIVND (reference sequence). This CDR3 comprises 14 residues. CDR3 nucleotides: TGTGCCAGCTCTCCCGGGACAGGCGGTTCACCCCTCCACTTT. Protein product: CASSPGTGGSPLHF.

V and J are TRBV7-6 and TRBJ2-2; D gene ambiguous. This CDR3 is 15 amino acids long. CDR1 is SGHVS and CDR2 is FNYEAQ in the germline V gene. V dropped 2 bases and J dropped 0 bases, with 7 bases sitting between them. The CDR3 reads CASSLSRPNTGELFF. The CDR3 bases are TGTGCCAGCAGCTTATCCCGTCCGAACACCGGGGAGCTGTTTTTT.

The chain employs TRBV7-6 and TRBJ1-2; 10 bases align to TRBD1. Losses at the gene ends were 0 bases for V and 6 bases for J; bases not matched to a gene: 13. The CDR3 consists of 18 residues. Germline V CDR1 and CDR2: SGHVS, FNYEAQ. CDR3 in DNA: TGTGCCAGCAGCTTAGCGAGAAACCGGGACAGGGGAGATGATGGCTACACCTTC. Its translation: CASSLARNRDRGDDGYTF.

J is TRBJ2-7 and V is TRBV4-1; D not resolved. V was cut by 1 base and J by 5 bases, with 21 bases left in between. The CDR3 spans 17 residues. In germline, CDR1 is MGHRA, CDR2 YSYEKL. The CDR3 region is CASSQGAFSGGEDEQYF. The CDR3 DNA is TGCGCCAGCAGCCAAGGCGCATTTAGTGGCGGCGAGGACGAGCAGTACTTC.

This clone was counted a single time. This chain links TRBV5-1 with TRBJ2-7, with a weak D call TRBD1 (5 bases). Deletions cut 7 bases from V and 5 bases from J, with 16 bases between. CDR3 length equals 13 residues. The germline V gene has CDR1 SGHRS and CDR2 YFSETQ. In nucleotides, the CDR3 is TGCGCCAGCCCATCTCAGGGTAAACACGAGCAGTACTTC. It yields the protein CASPSQGKHEQYF. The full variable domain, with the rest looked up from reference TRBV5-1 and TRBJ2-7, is KAGVTQTPRYLIKTRGQQVTLSCSPISGHRSVSWYQQTPGQGLQFLFEYFSETQRNKGNFPGRFSGRQFSNSRSEMNVSTLELGDSALYLCASPSQGKHEQYFGPGTRLTVT.

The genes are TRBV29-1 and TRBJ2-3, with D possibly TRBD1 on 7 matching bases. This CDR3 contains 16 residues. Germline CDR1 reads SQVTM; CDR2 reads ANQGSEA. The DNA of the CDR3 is TGCCCCGATGCTTTCGACAGGGAGGTTAGCACAGATACGCAGTATTTT. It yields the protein CPDAFDREVSTDTQYF.

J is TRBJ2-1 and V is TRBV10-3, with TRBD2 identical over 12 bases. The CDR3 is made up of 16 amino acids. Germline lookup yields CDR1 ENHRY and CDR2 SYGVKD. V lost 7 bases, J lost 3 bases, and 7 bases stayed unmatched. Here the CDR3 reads CAIIYTSGGFYNEQFF. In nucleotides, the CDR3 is TGTGCCATCATCTACACTAGCGGGGGGTTCTACAATGAGCAGTTCTTC.

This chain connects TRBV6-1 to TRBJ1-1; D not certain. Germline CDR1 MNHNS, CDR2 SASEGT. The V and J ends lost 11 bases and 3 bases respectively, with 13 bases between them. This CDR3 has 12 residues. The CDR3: CAGSGIDTEAFF. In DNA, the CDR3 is TGTGCCGGGTCGGGGATTGACACTGAAGCTTTCTTT.

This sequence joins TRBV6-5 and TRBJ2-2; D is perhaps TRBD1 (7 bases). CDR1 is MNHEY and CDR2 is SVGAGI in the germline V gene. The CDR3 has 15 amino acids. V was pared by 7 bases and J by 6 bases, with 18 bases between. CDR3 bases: TGTGCCAGCACCGCCCAGGGGGGTTCTCCCGGGGAGCTGTTTTTT. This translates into CASTAQGGSPGELFF.

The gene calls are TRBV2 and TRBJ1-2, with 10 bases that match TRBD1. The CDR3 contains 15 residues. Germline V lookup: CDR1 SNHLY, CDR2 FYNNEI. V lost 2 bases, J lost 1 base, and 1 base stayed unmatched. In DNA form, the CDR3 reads TGTGCCAGCAGTGAAAGGGACAGGGGTAACTATGGCTACACCTTC. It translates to CASSERDRGNYGYTF.

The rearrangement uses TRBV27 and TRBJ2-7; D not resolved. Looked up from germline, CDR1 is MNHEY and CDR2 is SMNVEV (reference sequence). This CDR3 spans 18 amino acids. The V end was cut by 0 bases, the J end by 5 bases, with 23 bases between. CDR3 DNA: TGTGCCAGCAGTTTATCGAACACTCCGTCTTGGAACTATAACGAGCAGTACTTC. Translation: CASSLSNTPSWNYNEQYF.

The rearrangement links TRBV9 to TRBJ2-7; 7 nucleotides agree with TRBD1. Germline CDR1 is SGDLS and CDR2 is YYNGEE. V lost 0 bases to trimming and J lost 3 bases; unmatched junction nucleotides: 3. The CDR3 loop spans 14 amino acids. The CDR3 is CASSVATGFYEQYF. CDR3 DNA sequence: TGTGCCAGCAGCGTAGCGACAGGGTTCTACGAGCAGTACTTC.

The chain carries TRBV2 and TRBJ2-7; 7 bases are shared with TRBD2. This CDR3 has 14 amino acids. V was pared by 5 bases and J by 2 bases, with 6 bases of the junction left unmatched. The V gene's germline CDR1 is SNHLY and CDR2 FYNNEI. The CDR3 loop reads CASSTGLPAYEQYF. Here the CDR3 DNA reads TGTGCCAGCAGTACGGGACTACCGGCCTACGAGCAGTACTTC.

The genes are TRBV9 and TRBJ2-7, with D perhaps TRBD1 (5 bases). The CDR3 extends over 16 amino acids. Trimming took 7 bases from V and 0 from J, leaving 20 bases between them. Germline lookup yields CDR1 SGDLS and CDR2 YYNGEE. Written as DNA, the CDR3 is TGTGCCAGCTCGGGCCCCTTAAGGGGAAGCTCCTACGAGCAGTACTTC. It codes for CASSGPLRGSSYEQYF.

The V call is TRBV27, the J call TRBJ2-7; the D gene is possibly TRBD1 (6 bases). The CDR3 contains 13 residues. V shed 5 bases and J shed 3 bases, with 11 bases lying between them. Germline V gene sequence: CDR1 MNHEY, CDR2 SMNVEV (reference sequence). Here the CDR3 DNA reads TGTGCCAGCAGTCCAGGGGTAGACTACGAGCAGTACTTC. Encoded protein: CASSPGVDYEQYF.